This TCR beta chain was sequenced for a study of regulatory T cells in long-lasting Graves disease. General study results and limits: When disease was persistent, TRBV28, TRBJ1-2 and TRBJ2-5 were the favored segments. Lower TCR diversity characterized persistent Graves' patients relative to newly diagnosed patients.

V lost 4 bases and J 5 bases, leaving 6 bases between the germline ends. The length of the CDR3 is 12 residues. Germline loops: CDR1 SGHTA, CDR2 FQGNSA. This clonotype was observed a handful of times. Its antigen is unknown. This could be a read error, since a much larger clone is one nucleotide away. Building the TCR beta libraries relied on iRepertoire HTBI primers, and CDR3 regions underwent Arm-PCR. In TCRdb, the multiplex PCR reads were re-called with MiXCR into one record per CDR3 protein. The table includes under 450,000 distinct CDR3 sequences, about 20% detected once. Time point here: persistent/refractory GD, antithyroid drugs over 5 years with positive TRAb. Preparation of the TCR library used RNA extracted from PBMCs.

This sequence was found in a female donor with Graves disease. The chain is built from TRBV7-2 and TRBJ1-5, with a possible D match to TRBD1 (6 bases). The sample in question was peripheral blood mononuclear cells (PBMCs), obtained when the disease was refractory, from a patient treated with antithyroid drugs. CDR3 DNA: TGTGCCAGCAGCTGGACAGATCAGCCCCAGCATTTT. It translates to CASSWTDQPQHF.